This T cell receptor beta chain was captured by sequencing in a study of early T cells in non-severe SARS-CoV-2 infection. At the level of the study: Unsorted whole blood bulk RNA was sequenced, with unpaired chains.

The CDR3 has 15 residues. With 4 bases clipped from V and 2 bases from J, the junction kept 7 bases outside the gene matches. CDR1 and CDR2 from the germline V gene are LGHDT and YNNKEL (reference sequence). Study-level findings and limits: Missing private and CD4 specificities, VDJdb matching favored anti-spike CD8 responses.

Details on this clonotype: Its antigen remains unidentified.

Unique molecular identifier tags were affixed to discrete cDNA molecules. MiXCR, run by TCRdb on the 5' RACE reads, gives a single entry per CDR3 protein. The sample consists of 45,000 to 55,000 distinct CDR3 sequences, less than 15% of them appearing once. The chain employs TRBV3-1 and TRBJ1-1; 7 bases align to TRBD1. The receptor was isolated from an adult who was a healthcare worker with PCR-confirmed SARS-CoV-2 infection or an uninfected control (not recorded which). Sample: whole blood. CDR3 sequence: CASSPTGTDNTEAFF. CDR3 nucleotides: TGTGCCAGCAGCCCCACCGGGACAGATAACACTGAAGCTTTCTTT.